The 6 T cell receptor beta chains listed next were all sequenced from one sample in a study of graft-versus-host responses after intestinal transplantation. TCRdb's copy holds only in-frame clones and misses some; the assay was immunoSEQ multiplex PCR. The sample holds some 15,000 clones, over 75% seen once. Processing of graft tissue released intraepithelial and lamina propria lymphocytes. This material consisted of ileum tissue, taken 26 to 27 days after intestinal transplant. These receptors originate from a human patient who received an intestinal transplant, so some T cells may come from the graft donor.

This sequence joins TRBV6-5 and TRBJ1-1; TRBD1 might be the D (5 bases). The V and J ends lost 3 bases and 6 bases respectively, with 14 bases between them. The CDR3 extends over 14 amino acids. Germline V CDR1 and CDR2: MNHEY, SVGAGI. The CDR3 nucleotides are TGTGCCAGCAGTTATATTCGTGGGGCGGCTGAAGCTTTCTTT. As protein: CASSYIRGAAEAFF.

The chain joins TRBV5-3 to TRBJ2-1; possibly TRBD1 for D (6 bases). TRBV5-3 is labeled an ORF, and its function is uncertain. With 8 bases removed from V and 7 bases from J, the gap between germline ends came to 19 bases. This CDR3 has 14 amino acids. The DNA for the CDR3 is TGTGCCAGGACACAGGGAATAAGCATGAATGAGCAGTTCTTC. It translates to CARTQGISMNEQFF.

The V call is TRBV6-1, the J call TRBJ1-1, with a weak D call TRBD1 (6 bases). This CDR3 is built from 17 residues. The germline V gene encodes CDR1 MNHNS and CDR2 SASEGT. Trimming left V 3 bases short and J 5 bases short, with 22 bases between. In DNA, the CDR3 is TGTGCCAGCAGTGAGATCTGGGGGGGCGGGTCTGGGACTGAAGCTTTCTTT. This translates into CASSEIWGGGSGTEAFF.

This clone turned up a few times. The genes are TRBV6-5 and TRBJ1-1; D uncertain. V was clipped by 0 bases and J by 7 bases, with 9 bases between them. The CDR3 extends over 13 amino acids. Germline loops: CDR1 MNHEY, CDR2 SVGAGI. This CDR3 is CASSYSRSFEAFF. The CDR3 DNA reads TGTGCCAGCAGTTACTCTCGGAGCTTTGAAGCTTTCTTT.

The table lists this clone with a few counts. The chain links TRBV15 to TRBJ1-5, with 10 nucleotides matching TRBD1. Germline-derived CDR1 and CDR2 are LNHNV and YYDKDF (reference sequence). The CDR3 length is 17 residues. Losses at the gene ends were 4 bases for V and 0 bases for J; bases not matched to a gene: 6. The CDR3 DNA reads TGTGCCACCAGCAAAGACAGGGGGCTTTTTAGCAATCAGCCCCAGCATTTT. It translates to CATSKDRGLFSNQPQHF.

This clone has more than one count but fewer than ten. The CDR3 sequence is CASSSNSRWTEAFF. The CDR3 DNA reads as TGTGCCAGCAGTTCTAATTCCCGGTGGACTGAAGCTTTCTTT. This chain joins TRBV7-2 and TRBJ1-1, with no clear D. From germline, CDR1 is SGHTA and CDR2 FQGNSA. The CDR3 consists of 14 residues. Trimming stripped 6 bases from V and 5 bases from J, with 16 bases between.